This record covers a single TCR beta chain. How the authors handled the data: Amplification with reference gene primers provided the estimates of nucleated cell counts. Repertoires were generated with immunoSEQ multiplex PCR, while TCRdb's copy carries only in-frame clones and drops some. V, J and clone size derive from that table, while D and trimming were established from the DNA sequence. The table lists about 40,000 clones, about four fifths of them singletons. This sample stems from a study of blood T cell repertoires in COVID-19. Study at large: Material from acute and convalescent COVID-19 was sourced from the United States, Italy and Spain. PBMCs, B-cell-depleted T cells, or T cells were the source of the cDNA or gDNA that made up the material.

V lost 2 bases and J 4 bases, leaving 14 bases between the germline ends. CDR1 SGHTA and CDR2 FQGNSA come from the germline V gene. The CDR3 sequence is 15 residues long. The chain combines TRBV7-2 with TRBJ1-2, with D possibly TRBD1 on 5 matching bases. The specimen was peripheral blood. The sequence derives from a woman aged 55 to 70 with acute or convalescent COVID-19. CDR3 sequence (DNA): TGTGCCAGCAGCTTAAGCTTTGCAGGGTCCTATGGCTACACCTTC. Amino acid sequence: CASSLSFAGSYGYTF. The variable domain in full, completed from reference TRBV7-2 and TRBJ1-2, reads GAGVSQSPSNKVTEKGKDVELRCDPISGHTALYWYRQSLGQGLEFLIYFQGNSAPDKSGLPSDRFSAERTGGSVSTLTIQRTQQEDSAVYLCASSLSFAGSYGYTFGSGTRLTVV.